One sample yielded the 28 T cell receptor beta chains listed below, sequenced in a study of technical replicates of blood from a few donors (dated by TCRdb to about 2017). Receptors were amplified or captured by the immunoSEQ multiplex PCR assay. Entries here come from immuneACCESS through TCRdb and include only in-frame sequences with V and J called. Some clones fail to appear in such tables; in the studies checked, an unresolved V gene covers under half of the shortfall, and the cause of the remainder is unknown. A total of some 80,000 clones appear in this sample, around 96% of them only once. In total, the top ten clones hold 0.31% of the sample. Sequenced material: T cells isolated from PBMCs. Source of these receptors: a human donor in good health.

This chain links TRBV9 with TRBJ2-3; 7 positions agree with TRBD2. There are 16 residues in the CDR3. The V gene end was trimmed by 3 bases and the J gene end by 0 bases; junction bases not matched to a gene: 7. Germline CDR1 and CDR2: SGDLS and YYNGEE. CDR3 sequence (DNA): TGTGCCAGCAGCGCCGTGGGGCGGGAGAGCACAGATACGCAGTATTTT. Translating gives CASSAVGRESTDTQYF.

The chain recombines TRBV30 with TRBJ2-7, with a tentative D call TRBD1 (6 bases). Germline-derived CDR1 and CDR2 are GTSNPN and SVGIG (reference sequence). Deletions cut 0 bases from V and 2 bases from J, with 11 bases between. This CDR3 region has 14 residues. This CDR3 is CAWSVQGGAYEQYF. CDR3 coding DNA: TGTGCCTGGAGTGTACAAGGGGGAGCCTACGAGCAGTACTTC.

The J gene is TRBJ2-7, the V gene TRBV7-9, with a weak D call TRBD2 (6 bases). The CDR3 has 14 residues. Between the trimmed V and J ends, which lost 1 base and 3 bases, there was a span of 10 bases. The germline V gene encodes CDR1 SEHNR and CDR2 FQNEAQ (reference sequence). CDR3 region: CASSLVSSDYEQYF. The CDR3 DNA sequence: TGTGCCAGCAGCTTAGTCTCTAGCGACTACGAGCAGTACTTC.

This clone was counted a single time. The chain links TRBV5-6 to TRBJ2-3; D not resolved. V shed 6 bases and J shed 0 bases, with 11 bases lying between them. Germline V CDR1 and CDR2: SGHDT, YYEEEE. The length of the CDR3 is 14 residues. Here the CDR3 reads CASTHFHSTDTQYF. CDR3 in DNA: TGTGCCAGCACCCATTTCCATAGCACAGATACGCAGTATTTT.

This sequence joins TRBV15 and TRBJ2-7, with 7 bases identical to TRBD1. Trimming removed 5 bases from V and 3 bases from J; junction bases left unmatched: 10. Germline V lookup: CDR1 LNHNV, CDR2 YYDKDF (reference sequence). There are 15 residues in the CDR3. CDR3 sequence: CATSGRDRSLYEQYF. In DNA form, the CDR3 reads TGTGCCACCAGCGGCCGGGACAGAAGTCTCTACGAGCAGTACTTC.

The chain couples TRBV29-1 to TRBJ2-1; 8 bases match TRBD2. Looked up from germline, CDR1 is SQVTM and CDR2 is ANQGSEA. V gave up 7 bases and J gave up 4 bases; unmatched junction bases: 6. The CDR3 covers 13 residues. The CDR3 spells CSALAGLYNEQFF. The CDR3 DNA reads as TGCAGCGCCTTAGCGGGATTATACAATGAGCAGTTCTTC.

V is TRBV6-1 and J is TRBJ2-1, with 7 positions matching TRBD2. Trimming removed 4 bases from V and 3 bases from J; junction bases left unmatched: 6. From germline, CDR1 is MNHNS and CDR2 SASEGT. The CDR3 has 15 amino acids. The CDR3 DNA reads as TGTGCCAGCAGTGTGGGGCGGGAGCTCTACAATGAGCAGTTCTTC. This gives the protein CASSVGRELYNEQFF.

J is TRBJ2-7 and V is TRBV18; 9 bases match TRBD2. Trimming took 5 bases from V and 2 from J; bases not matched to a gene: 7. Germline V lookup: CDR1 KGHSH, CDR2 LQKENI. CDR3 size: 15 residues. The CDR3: CASSSGTSSTYEQYF. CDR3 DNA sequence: TGTGCCAGCTCATCCGGGACTAGCAGCACCTACGAGCAGTACTTC. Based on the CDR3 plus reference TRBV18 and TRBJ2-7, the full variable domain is NAGVMQNPRHLVRRRGQEARLRCSPMKGHSHVYWYRQLPEEGLKFMVYLQKENIIDESGMPKERFSAEFPKEGPSILRIQQVVRGDSAAYFCASSSGTSSTYEQYFGPGTRLTVT.

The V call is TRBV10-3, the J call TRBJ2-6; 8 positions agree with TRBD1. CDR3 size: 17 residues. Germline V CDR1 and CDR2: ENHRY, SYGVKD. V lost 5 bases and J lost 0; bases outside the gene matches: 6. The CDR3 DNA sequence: TGTGCCATCAGTATGGGACAGGAATACTCTGGGGCCAACGTCCTGACTTTC. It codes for CAISMGQEYSGANVLTF.

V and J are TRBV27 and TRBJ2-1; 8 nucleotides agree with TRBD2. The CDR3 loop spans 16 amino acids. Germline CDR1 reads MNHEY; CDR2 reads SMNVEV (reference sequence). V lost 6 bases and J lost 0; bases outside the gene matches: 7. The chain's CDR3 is CASSWTSSDSYNEQFF. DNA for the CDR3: TGTGCCAGCAGCTGGACTAGCTCAGACTCCTACAATGAGCAGTTCTTC.

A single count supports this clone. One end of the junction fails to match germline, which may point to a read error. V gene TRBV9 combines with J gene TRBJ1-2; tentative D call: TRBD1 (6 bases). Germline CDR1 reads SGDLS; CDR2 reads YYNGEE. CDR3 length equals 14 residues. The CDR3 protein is CASTVGGGPYGYTF. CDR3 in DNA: TGTGCCAGCACCGTAGGGGGGGGACCTTATGGCTACACCTTC. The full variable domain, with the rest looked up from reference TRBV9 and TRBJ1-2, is DSGVTQTPKHLITATGQRVTLRCSPRSGDLSVYWYQQSLDQGLQFLIQYYNGEERAKGNILERFSAQQFPDLHSELNLSSLELGDSALYFCASTVGGGPYGYTFGSGTRLTVV.

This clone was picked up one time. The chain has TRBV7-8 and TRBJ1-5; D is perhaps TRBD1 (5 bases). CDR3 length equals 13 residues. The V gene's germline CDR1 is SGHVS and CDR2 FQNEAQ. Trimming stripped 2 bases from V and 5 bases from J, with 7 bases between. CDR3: CASSLQGHQPQHF. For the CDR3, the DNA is TGTGCCAGCAGCTTACAGGGCCATCAGCCCCAGCATTTT.

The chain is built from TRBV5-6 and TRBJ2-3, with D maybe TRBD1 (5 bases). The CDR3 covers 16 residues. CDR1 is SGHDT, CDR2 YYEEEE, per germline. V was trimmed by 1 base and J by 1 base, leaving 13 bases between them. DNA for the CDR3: TGTGCCAGCAGCTTGAACAGGTTCATTGGCACAGATACGCAGTATTTT. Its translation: CASSLNRFIGTDTQYF.

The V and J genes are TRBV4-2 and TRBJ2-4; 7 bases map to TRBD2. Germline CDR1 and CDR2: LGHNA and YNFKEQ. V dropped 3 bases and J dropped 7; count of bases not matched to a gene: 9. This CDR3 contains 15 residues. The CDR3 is CASSQDAGVPNIQYF. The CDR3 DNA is TGTGCCAGCAGCCAGGACGCGGGGGTCCCCAACATTCAGTACTTC.

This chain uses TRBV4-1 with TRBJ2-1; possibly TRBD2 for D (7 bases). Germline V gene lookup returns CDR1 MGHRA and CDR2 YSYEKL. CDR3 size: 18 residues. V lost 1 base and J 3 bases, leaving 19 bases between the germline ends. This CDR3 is CASSQGLGGATDYNEQFF. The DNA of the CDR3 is TGCGCCAGCAGCCAAGGGTTGGGGGGGGCTACAGACTACAATGAGCAGTTCTTC.

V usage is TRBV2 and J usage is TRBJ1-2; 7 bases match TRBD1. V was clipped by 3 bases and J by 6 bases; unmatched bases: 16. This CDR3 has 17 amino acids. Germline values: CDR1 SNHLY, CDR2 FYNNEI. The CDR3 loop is CASSEEGAQVIANGYTF. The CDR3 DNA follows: TGTGCCAGCAGTGAGGAGGGGGCGCAGGTGATTGCTAATGGCTACACCTTC.

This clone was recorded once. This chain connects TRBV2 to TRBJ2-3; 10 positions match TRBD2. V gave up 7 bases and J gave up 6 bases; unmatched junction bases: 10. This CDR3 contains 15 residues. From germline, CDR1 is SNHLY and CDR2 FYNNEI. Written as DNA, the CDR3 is TGTGCCAGCACAGGACTAGCGGCGGGGGGGGATACGCAGTATTTT. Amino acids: CASTGLAAGGDTQYF.

In DNA, the CDR3 is TGTGCCAGCAGTACTCCACGGGGGGGTAGCACAGATACGCAGTATTTT. Protein sequence: CASSTPRGGSTDTQYF. The rearrangement links TRBV2 to TRBJ2-3; 8 nucleotides agree with TRBD2. Trimming at V came to 5 bases and at J to 0 bases, leaving 7 bases not matched to a gene. Germline CDR1 SNHLY, CDR2 FYNNEI. The CDR3 sequence is 16 residues long.

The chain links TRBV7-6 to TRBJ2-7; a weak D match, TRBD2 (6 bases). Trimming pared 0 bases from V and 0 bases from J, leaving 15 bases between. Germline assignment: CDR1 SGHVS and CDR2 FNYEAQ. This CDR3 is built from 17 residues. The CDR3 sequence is CASSLAQQRVSSYEQYF. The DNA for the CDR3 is TGTGCCAGCAGCTTAGCGCAGCAGCGGGTAAGCTCCTACGAGCAGTACTTC.

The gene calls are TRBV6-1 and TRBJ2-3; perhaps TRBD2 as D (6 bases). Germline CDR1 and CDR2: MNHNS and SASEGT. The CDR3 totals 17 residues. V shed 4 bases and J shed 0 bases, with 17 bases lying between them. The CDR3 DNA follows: TGTGCCAGCAGTGGGGATTTATTAGCGGAAAGCACAGATACGCAGTATTTT. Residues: CASSGDLLAESTDTQYF.

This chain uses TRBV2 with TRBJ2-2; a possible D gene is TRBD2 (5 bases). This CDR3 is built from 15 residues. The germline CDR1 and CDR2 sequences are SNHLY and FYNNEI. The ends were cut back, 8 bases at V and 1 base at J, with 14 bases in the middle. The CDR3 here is CASCLSGVNTGELFF. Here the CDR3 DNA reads TGTGCCAGCTGTCTATCCGGGGTGAACACCGGGGAGCTGTTTTTT.

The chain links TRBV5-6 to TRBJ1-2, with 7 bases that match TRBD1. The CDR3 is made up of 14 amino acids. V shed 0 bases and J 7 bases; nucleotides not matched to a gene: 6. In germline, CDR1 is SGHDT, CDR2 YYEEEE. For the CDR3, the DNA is TGTGCCAGCAGCTTGGGACAGGGAATGGGTGGCTACACCTTC. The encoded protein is CASSLGQGMGGYTF.

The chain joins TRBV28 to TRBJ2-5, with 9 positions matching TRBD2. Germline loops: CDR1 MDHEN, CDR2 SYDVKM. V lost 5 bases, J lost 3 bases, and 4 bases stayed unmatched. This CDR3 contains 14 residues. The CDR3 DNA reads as TGTGCCAGCAGTGTAGCGGGAGCTAAAGAGACCCAGTACTTC. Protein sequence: CASSVAGAKETQYF.

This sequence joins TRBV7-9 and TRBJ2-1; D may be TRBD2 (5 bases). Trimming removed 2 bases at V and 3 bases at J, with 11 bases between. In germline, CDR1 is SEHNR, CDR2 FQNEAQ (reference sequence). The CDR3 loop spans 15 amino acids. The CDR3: CASSLKGANYNEQFF. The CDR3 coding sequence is TGTGCCAGCAGCTTAAAGGGAGCTAACTACAATGAGCAGTTCTTC.

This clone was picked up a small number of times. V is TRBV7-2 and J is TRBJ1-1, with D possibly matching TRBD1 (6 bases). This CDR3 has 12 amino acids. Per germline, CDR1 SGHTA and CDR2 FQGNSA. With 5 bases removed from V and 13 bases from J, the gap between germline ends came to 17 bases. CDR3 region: CASSQIQGKGFF. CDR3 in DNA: TGTGCCAGCAGCCAAATACAGGGAAAAGGTTTCTTT.

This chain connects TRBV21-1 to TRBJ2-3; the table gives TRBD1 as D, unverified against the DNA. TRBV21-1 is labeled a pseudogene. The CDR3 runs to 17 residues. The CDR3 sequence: CASRWGPAPEMTDTQYF. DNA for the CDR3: TGTGCCAGCCGGTGGGGGCCAGCGCCTGAAATGACAGATACGCAGTATTTT.

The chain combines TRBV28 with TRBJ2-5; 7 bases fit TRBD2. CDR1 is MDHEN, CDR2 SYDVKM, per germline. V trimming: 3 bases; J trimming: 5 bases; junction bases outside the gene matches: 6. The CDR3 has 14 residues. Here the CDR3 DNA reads TGTGCCAGCAGTTTCGCTAGCGGAGGGGAGACCCAGTACTTC. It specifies CASSFASGGETQYF.

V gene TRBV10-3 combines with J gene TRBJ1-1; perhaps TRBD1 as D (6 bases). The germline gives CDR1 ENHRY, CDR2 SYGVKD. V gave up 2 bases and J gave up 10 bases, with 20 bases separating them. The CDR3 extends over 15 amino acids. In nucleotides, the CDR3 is TGTGCCATCAGTGAGGTCAGGGGAGAAAGGAACGGAGCTTTCTTT. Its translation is CAISEVRGERNGAFF.